The 9 T cell receptor beta chains reported below all come from one sample, sequenced in a study of T cells in Graves' hyperthyroidism and ophthalmopathy. TCR beta CDR3 regions were amplified from RNA transcripts. The primer set for the first-round RT-PCR of the TCR CDR3 was HTBI. TCRdb re-derived calls from the multiplex PCR reads in MiXCR, one entry per CDR3 protein. Of 700,000 to 850,000 distinct CDR3 sequences listed, around 40% are singletons. Specimen: blood. These receptors were taken from a woman aged 40 to 50 with Graves' hyperthyroidism.

For the CDR3, the DNA is TGTGCCAGCACCCACTCGGACACTGAAGCTTTCTTT. Protein: CASTHSDTEAFF. The genes are TRBV7-9 and TRBJ1-1; D uncertain. The CDR3 consists of 12 residues. Trimming removed 7 bases at V and 3 bases at J, with 9 bases between. Looked up from germline, CDR1 is SEHNR and CDR2 is FQNEAQ (reference sequence). Full variable domain (outside the CDR3, taken from reference TRBV7-9 and TRBJ1-1): DTGVSQNPRHKITKRGQNVTFRCDPISEHNRLYWYRQTLGQGPEFLTYFQNEAQLEKSRLLSDRFSAERPKGSFSTLEIQRTEQGDSAMYLCASTHSDTEAFFGQGTRLTVV.

The sample holds many counts of this clonotype. This sequence joins TRBV20-1 and TRBJ1-2; D may be TRBD1 (5 bases). Germline V gives CDR1 DFQATT, CDR2 SNEGSKA (reference sequence). The V and J ends lost 0 bases and 7 bases respectively, with 21 bases between them. The CDR3 consists of 16 residues. In nucleotides, the CDR3 is TGCAGTGCTAGAGATCCCTGGCCCGGGAGAAGGGGTGGCTACACCTTC. Encoded protein: CSARDPWPGRRGGYTF.

J is TRBJ1-1 and V is TRBV20-1; no clear D gene. The CDR3 has 14 residues. V lost 5 bases to trimming and J lost 0 bases, with 13 bases between them. Germline V gene data show CDR1 as DFQATT and CDR2 as SNEGSKA (reference sequence). CDR3 region: CSAQTPTMNTEAFF. The CDR3 coding sequence is TGCAGTGCTCAGACACCAACCATGAACACTGAAGCTTTCTTT.

This sequence joins TRBV12-3 or TRBV12-4 and TRBJ2-2; tentatively, D is TRBD1 (6 bases). The CDR3 totals 19 residues. V lost 5 bases to trimming and J lost 1 base, with 23 bases between them. Written as DNA, the CDR3 is TGTGCCAGCAGTCCCGTATGGAATTTGGGGGCACAGAACACCGGGGAGCTGTTTTTT. Protein: CASSPVWNLGAQNTGELFF.

This clonotype was observed at least ten times. V usage is TRBV19 and J usage is TRBJ1-5; D is unclear. The V end lost 6 bases, the J end lost 1 base, and 13 bases lay between the germline ends. This CDR3 contains 15 residues. From germline, CDR1 is LNHDA and CDR2 SQIVND (reference sequence). CDR3 residues: CASSPRVFSNQPQHF. The CDR3 nucleotides are TGTGCCAGTAGCCCCCGAGTGTTCAGCAATCAGCCCCAGCATTTT.

This clonotype came up many times. This sequence joins TRBV12-3 or TRBV12-4 and TRBJ1-1; D unresolved. This CDR3 region has 14 residues. Between the trimmed V and J ends, which lost 6 bases and 5 bases, there was a span of 16 bases. DNA for the CDR3: TGTGCCAGCAGCTATAGAAGGGTAGGGACTGAAGCTTTCTTT. Translating it yields CASSYRRVGTEAFF.

Many counts were recorded for this clonotype. The chain combines TRBV2 with TRBJ1-2, with unresolved D. There are 12 residues in the CDR3. V dropped 4 bases and J dropped 5 bases, with 8 bases sitting between them. Germline assignment: CDR1 SNHLY and CDR2 FYNNEI. The DNA of the CDR3 is TGTGCCAGCAGTGTGTCCGATTATGGCTACACCTTC. Its protein is CASSVSDYGYTF.

The chain links TRBV10-3 to TRBJ1-2; TRBD1 aligns across 12 bases. This CDR3 spans 18 amino acids. Trimming at V came to 5 bases and at J to 4 bases, leaving 14 bases not matched to a gene. In germline, CDR1 is ENHRY, CDR2 SYGVKD. The CDR3 coding sequence is TGTGCCATCAGTCGGACGAAAGGGACAGGGGGCGCAGGCTATGGCTACACCTTC. Protein: CAISRTKGTGGAGYGYTF.

The chain carries TRBV28 and TRBJ2-7; no clear D gene. The germline CDR1 and CDR2 sequences are MDHEN and SYDVKM. The V end lost 8 bases, the J end lost 0 bases, and 8 bases lay between the germline ends. The CDR3 runs 12 residues. The chain's CDR3 is CASERNSYEQYF. The CDR3 DNA follows: TGTGCCAGCGAGAGGAACTCCTACGAGCAGTACTTC.